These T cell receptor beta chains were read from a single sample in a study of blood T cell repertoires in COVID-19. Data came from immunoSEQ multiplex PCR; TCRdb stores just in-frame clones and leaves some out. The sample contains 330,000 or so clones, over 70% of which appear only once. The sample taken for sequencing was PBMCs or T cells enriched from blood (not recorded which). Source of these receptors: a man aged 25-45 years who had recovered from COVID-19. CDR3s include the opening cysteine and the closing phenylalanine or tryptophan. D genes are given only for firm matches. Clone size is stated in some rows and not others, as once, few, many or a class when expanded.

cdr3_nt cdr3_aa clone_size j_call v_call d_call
TGTGCCAGCAGTTTCCCGGACAGCGGGGCTGAAGCTTTCTTT CASSFPDSGAEAFF - TRBJ1-1 TRBV28 -
TGTGCTAGTGGGGGGGGAGAAGGGACCCAGTACTTC CASGGGEGTQYF - TRBJ2-5 TRBV12-5 -
TGTGCCAGCAGTTTTGTGGCAGGGGGCGCCCCCACTGAAGCTTTCTTT CASSFVAGGAPTEAFF - TRBJ1-1 TRBV28 TRBD1
TGTGCCAGCAGAGCCATCACCGGGGAGCTGTTTTTT CASRAITGELFF - TRBJ2-2 TRBV9 -
TGTGCCAGCAGTTTAAGGGGACAGGGAACCGGGGAGCTGTTTTTT CASSLRGQGTGELFF - TRBJ2-2 TRBV27 TRBD1
TGCGCCAGCAGGGAAGACAGGGACTGGGATCAGCCCCAGCATTTT CASREDRDWDQPQHF - TRBJ1-5 TRBV10-1 TRBD1
TGTGCCAGCAGCTCAGGGTTTGACTATGGCTACACCTTC CASSSGFDYGYTF - TRBJ1-2 TRBV9 -
TGCGCCAGCAGTGAGGGGAGGGCTGAAGCTTTCTTT CASSEGRAEAFF - TRBJ1-1 TRBV10-2 -
TGTGCCAGCAGCCCGCGACACCATGAGCAGTTCTTC CASSPRHHEQFF few TRBJ2-1 TRBV13 -
TGTGCCATCCATTCCCCAGGGTTGAATTCACCCCTCCACTTT CAIHSPGLNSPLHF - TRBJ1-6 TRBV28 -
TGTGCCAGCAGCCCGGGGGGGTACAACACCGGGGAGCTGTTTTTT CASSPGGYNTGELFF - TRBJ2-2 TRBV3-1/TRBV3-2 TRBD2
TGTGCCAGCAGTCAGGGTCGCGAGCAGTACTTC CASSQGREQYF - TRBJ2-7 TRBV7-9 -
TGTGCCAGCAGCCCACCGACTAGCACAGATACGCAGTATTTT CASSPPTSTDTQYF - TRBJ2-3 TRBV7-9 -
TGTGCCAGCAGCCTCGGACAGGGTATGGCTGGCTACACCTTC CASSLGQGMAGYTF - TRBJ1-2 TRBV6-2/TRBV6-3 TRBD1
TGTGCCAGCAGTGAAGTGGGTCCTAGCAGCTATAGCACAGATACGCAGTATTTT CASSEVGPSSYSTDTQYF - TRBJ2-3 TRBV6-1 -
TGTGCCAGCAGCTCCGGGACAGGCTTCTACTATGGCTACACCTTC CASSSGTGFYYGYTF - TRBJ1-2 TRBV5-5 TRBD1
TGTGCCAGCAGCTCCGATCAGGGGTTGGAGCAGTTCTTC CASSSDQGLEQFF - TRBJ2-1 TRBV11-2 -
TGCGCCAGCAGCTCACAGGGCCCAAATGAAAAACTGTTTTTT CASSSQGPNEKLFF - TRBJ1-4 TRBV5-1 -
TGTGCCAGCTCACCATTTTCGGGGGACGGGAGATTCGAGCAGTACTTC CASSPFSGDGRFEQYF once TRBJ2-7 TRBV18 -
TGCGCCAGTTCAGGGGAAGGGGGCTGGCAGGGCGCTTTCTTT CASSGEGGWQGAFF - TRBJ1-1 TRBV5-1 TRBD1
TGTGCCAGCAGCTTTACTAGGGGGTTGTACAATGAGCAGTTCTTC CASSFTRGLYNEQFF - TRBJ2-1 TRBV7-8 -
TGTGCCAGCAGTTTCAGAAATCAGCCCCAGCATTTT CASSFRNQPQHF - TRBJ1-5 TRBV27 -
TGTGCCAGCACCCCCGGAGGGACCGACTATGGCTACACCTTC CASTPGGTDYGYTF - TRBJ1-2 TRBV6-5 -
TGTGCCAGCAGTTTGGGACAGGGCTCTGGCTACACCTTC CASSLGQGSGYTF - TRBJ1-2 TRBV12-3/TRBV12-4 TRBD1
TGTGCCAGCAGCCAGGGACTAGACCTTAATGAGCAGTTCTTC CASSQGLDLNEQFF - TRBJ2-1 TRBV3-1/TRBV3-2 TRBD2
TGTGCCAGTAGTCCTAAGACAGGGGGCTACCGCGGAAACACCATATATTTT CASSPKTGGYRGNTIYF - TRBJ1-3 TRBV19 TRBD1
TGTGCCAGCAGTTACTCCGGCAGGGGAGGGAGAAATGAGCAGTTCTTC CASSYSGRGGRNEQFF - TRBJ2-1 TRBV6-5 -
TGTGCCAGCAGCCAAGCTAGCGGGGGGGGCAATGAGCAGTTCTTC CASSQASGGGNEQFF - TRBJ2-1 TRBV3-1/TRBV3-2 TRBD2
TGTGCCACCAGTCGCAGGGCCTACGAGCAGTACTTC CATSRRAYEQYF - TRBJ2-7 TRBV24-1 -
TGTGCCAGCAGTTGGGGGCGTACGGGGGAGACCCAGTACTTC CASSWGRTGETQYF - TRBJ2-5 TRBV5-5 -
TGTGCCATCGAGCAGGGTGGCTACACCTTC CAIEQGGYTF - TRBJ1-2 TRBV7-9 -
TGTGCCAGCAGCAGGACAGGGGACTACGAGCAGTACTTC CASSRTGDYEQYF - TRBJ2-7 TRBV5-4 TRBD1
TGTGCCAGCAGCTTAGGCGGTTTCGGATCTTACGAGCAGTACTTC CASSLGGFGSYEQYF - TRBJ2-7 TRBV7-8 -
TGTGCCAGCAGGAGAACAGGGGACACTGAAGCTTTCTTT CASRRTGDTEAFF - TRBJ1-1 TRBV6-5 TRBD1
TGTGCCAGCAGCCGCATAACTAGCGGGGGGGGAGAGACCCAGTACTTC CASSRITSGGGETQYF - TRBJ2-5 TRBV4-2 TRBD2